Following are 22 T cell receptor beta chains from one sample sequenced in a study of CD8+ T cells in alopecia areata. Extracted RNA was reverse transcribed into cDNA, the sequencing template. Measured with immunoSEQ multiplex PCR; TCRdb has only the in-frame clones, and not every one. The sample has approximately 82,000 clones, roughly 47% seen once; the top ten hold around 5%. Sequenced material: NKG2D-high CD8+ T cells sorted from blood. These receptors came from a human donor with alopecia areata.

J is TRBJ1-2 and V is TRBV29-1; 7 nucleotides align to TRBD1. Unmatched junction bases numbered 14, after V lost 6 bases and J lost 4 bases. CDR1 SQVTM and CDR2 ANQGSEA come from the germline V gene. The CDR3 runs 15 residues. Here the CDR3 DNA reads TGCAGCGTAGAGAACAGGGGTCCCCTCTTCTATGGCTACACCTTC. It yields the protein CSVENRGPLFYGYTF.

The J gene is TRBJ2-1, the V gene TRBV30; TRBD2 agrees at 8 bases. Germline V gene data show CDR1 as GTSNPN and CDR2 as SVGIG (reference sequence). Trimming cost V 1 base and J 8 bases; bases outside gene matches: 7. There are 14 residues in the CDR3. The CDR3 DNA follows: TGTGCCTGGAGTGGTTGGACTAGCATCGATGAGCAGTTCTTC. Its protein product is CAWSGWTSIDEQFF.

This rearrangement joins TRBV2 to TRBJ2-1, with D unclear. Trimming shortened V by 6 bases and J by 10 bases, and 10 bases separated the two germline ends. This CDR3 comprises 11 residues. Germline CDR1 reads SNHLY; CDR2 reads FYNNEI. CDR3 residues: CASRDFGEQFF. CDR3 in DNA: TGTGCCAGCAGGGATTTTGGCGAGCAGTTCTTC.

The V gene is TRBV9, the J gene TRBJ2-3; weak D call: TRBD1 (5 bases). The CDR3 is made up of 11 amino acids. The germline V and J ends were trimmed by 7 bases and 2 bases, with 5 bases remaining between them. The germline V gene encodes CDR1 SGDLS and CDR2 YYNGEE. The CDR3 sequence: CASGATDTQYF. As DNA, the CDR3 is TGTGCCAGCGGGGCCACAGATACGCAGTATTTT. Complete variable domain (other parts from reference TRBV9 and TRBJ2-3): DSGVTQTPKHLITATGQRVTLRCSPRSGDLSVYWYQQSLDQGLQFLIQYYNGEERAKGNILERFSAQQFPDLHSELNLSSLELGDSALYFCASGATDTQYFGPGTRLTVL.

This clone was recorded a few times. This rearrangement joins TRBV2 to TRBJ2-5; 10 bases are shared with TRBD1. The tail of the sequence fits TRBJ2-7 better, so the J call may be wrong. The germline gives CDR1 SNHLY, CDR2 FYNNEI. The CDR3 length is 13 residues. In DNA, the CDR3 is TGTGCCAGCGACAGGGGGCCGGGCTACGAGCAGTACTTC. Its translation: CASDRGPGYEQYF.

V usage is TRBV29-1 and J usage is TRBJ1-3; D not resolved. The V end lost 6 bases, the J end lost 1 base, and 4 bases lay between the germline ends. The CDR3 runs to 11 residues. Germline V CDR1 and CDR2: SQVTM, ANQGSEA. The CDR3 sequence is CSVASGNTIYF. CDR3 bases: TGCAGCGTGGCATCTGGAAACACCATATATTTT.

This clone was recorded a few times. The rearrangement uses TRBV4-3 and TRBJ2-1, with D uncertain. Trimming took 7 bases from V and 6 from J, leaving 13 bases between them. The germline CDR1 and CDR2 sequences are LGHNA and YSLEER. The CDR3 is 13 residues long. CDR3 nucleotide sequence: TGCGCCAGCAAAGGGCTAAAGGCCAATGAGCAGTTCTTC. It yields the protein CASKGLKANEQFF.

The CDR3 region is CASSTSREQYF. The CDR3 DNA reads TGTGCCAGCAGCACTAGCCGCGAGCAGTACTTC. The gene calls are TRBV2 and TRBJ2-7, with D possibly TRBD2 on 6 matching bases. CDR3 length: 11 amino acids. Trimming shortened V by 6 bases and J by 6 bases, and 9 bases separated the two germline ends. CDR1 is SNHLY, CDR2 FYNNEI, per germline.

This sequence joins TRBV2 and TRBJ2-3, with D hard to call. Germline CDR1 is SNHLY and CDR2 is FYNNEI. V was shortened by 2 bases and J by 4 bases, with 7 bases between the two germline ends. The length of the CDR3 is 13 residues. CDR3 region: CASSEPPADTQYF. The CDR3 coding sequence is TGTGCCAGCAGTGAACCCCCCGCAGATACGCAGTATTTT.

V is TRBV6-6 and J is TRBJ2-7; possibly TRBD2 for D (6 bases). The CDR3 extends over 10 amino acids. Trimming cost V 8 bases and J 4 bases, with 6 bases left between them. Germline CDR1 and CDR2: MNHNY and SVGAGI (reference sequence). The CDR3 sequence: CASGGYEQYF. The CDR3 nucleotides are TGTGCCAGCGGGGGGTACGAGCAGTACTTC.

The rearrangement joins TRBV19 to TRBJ2-7; the D gene is possibly TRBD1 (5 bases). This CDR3 comprises 14 residues. Germline assignment: CDR1 LNHDA and CDR2 SQIVND (reference sequence). V lost 1 base, J lost 2 bases, and 9 bases lay in between. The CDR3 DNA reads TGTGCCAGTAGTATAGTCCTGGACACCTACGAGCAGTACTTC. Its protein is CASSIVLDTYEQYF.

The gene calls are TRBV27 and TRBJ2-7; D remains unclear. V was trimmed by 3 bases and J by 0 bases, leaving 9 bases between them. The CDR3 sequence is 14 residues long. CDR1 and CDR2 (germline): MNHEY, SMNVEV (reference sequence). This CDR3 is CASSLAELSYEQYF. The DNA of the CDR3 is TGTGCCAGCAGTTTGGCAGAGCTCTCCTACGAGCAGTACTTC.

The chain carries TRBV6-5 and TRBJ2-5; D possibly corresponds to TRBD2 (6 bases). V lost 5 bases and J 7 bases, leaving 8 bases between the germline ends. The CDR3 has 11 residues. Germline V lookup: CDR1 MNHEY, CDR2 SVGAGI. The CDR3 spells CASSVGGTQYF. The CDR3 nucleotides read TGTGCCAGCAGTGTCGGGGGGACCCAGTACTTC.

The chain has TRBV13 and TRBJ2-1; 11 nucleotides line up with TRBD2. Germline values: CDR1 PRHDT, CDR2 FYEKMQ (reference sequence). The ends lost 6 bases at V and 10 bases at J; junction bases unmatched: 11. The CDR3 extends over 15 amino acids. The DNA for the CDR3 is TGTGCCAGCAGATTCGGGACAGGGACTAGCGGCGAGCAGTTCTTC. This translates into CASRFGTGTSGEQFF.

The chain has TRBV27 and TRBJ2-4; TRBD1 aligns across 12 bases. Germline-derived CDR1 and CDR2 are MNHEY and SMNVEV (reference sequence). Trimming cost V 5 bases and J 9 bases; bases outside gene matches: 5. This CDR3 has 14 amino acids. The CDR3 loop is CASSIGTGGFIQYF. In nucleotides, the CDR3 is TGTGCCAGCAGTATTGGGACAGGGGGCTTCATTCAGTACTTC.

V and J are TRBV4-3 and TRBJ1-1, with D uncertain. V was trimmed by 4 bases and J by 6 bases, leaving 12 bases between them. Germline CDR1 LGHNA, CDR2 YSLEER. This CDR3 contains 13 residues. The CDR3 sequence is CASSPRGRAEAFF. The DNA of the CDR3 is TGCGCCAGCAGCCCCCGGGGTAGAGCTGAAGCTTTCTTT.

This clone was observed once. The rearrangement uses TRBV27 and TRBJ2-7; 8 bases agree with TRBD2. Per the germline V gene, CDR1 is MNHEY and CDR2 is SMNVEV (reference sequence). J was trimmed by 2 bases and V by 10 bases; bases with no gene match: 4. The CDR3 is 12 residues long. The CDR3 sequence is CATRGAAYEQYF. The DNA of the CDR3 is TGTGCCACGCGGGGGGCAGCCTACGAGCAGTACTTC.

This clone was seen repeatedly, ten times or more. V and J are TRBV28 and TRBJ2-5; 10 bases are shared with TRBD1. The V segment lost 6 bases and the J segment 7 bases; nucleotides outside the gene matches: 8. CDR1 and CDR2 from the germline V gene are MDHEN and SYDVKM. The CDR3 sequence is 14 residues long. CDR3 bases: TGTGCCAGCAGGATTCGACAGGGGGCGGTGACCCAGTACTTC. Translating gives CASRIRQGAVTQYF. Supplemented by reference TRBV28 and TRBJ2-5, the full variable domain reads DVKVTQSSRYLVKRTGEKVFLECVQDMDHENMFWYRQDPGLGLRLIYFSYDVKMKEKGDIPEGYSVSREKKERFSLILESASTNQTSMYLCASRIRQGAVTQYFGPGTRLLVL.

V gene TRBV6-6 combines with J gene TRBJ1-4; no clear D gene. Per the germline V gene, CDR1 is MNHNY and CDR2 is SVGAGI (reference sequence). CDR3 size: 15 residues. The ends were cut back, 0 bases at V and 4 bases at J, with 9 bases in the middle. The CDR3 region is CASSYSSNFNEKLFF. The DNA for the CDR3 is TGTGCCAGCAGTTACTCGAGCAACTTTAATGAAAAACTGTTTTTT.

This clone has ten or more counts. Within the sample, other DNA sequences also encode this same CDR3. The chain is built from TRBV5-4 and TRBJ1-1; D remains ambiguous. Trimming cost V 1 base and J 1 base, with 5 bases left between them. CDR3 size: 13 residues. Germline values: CDR1 SGHNT, CDR2 YYREEE (reference sequence). The CDR3 sequence: CASSLLTNTEAFF. The CDR3 DNA follows: TGTGCCAGCAGCTTGTTGACGAACACTGAAGCTTTCTTT.

This clone was recorded a few times. V and J are TRBV29-1 and TRBJ1-5, with D perhaps matching TRBD1 (5 bases). Deletions cut 0 bases from V and 7 bases from J, with 10 bases between. CDR1 is SQVTM, CDR2 ANQGSEA, per germline. This CDR3 is built from 13 residues. The CDR3 sequence: CSVEDGWGQPQHF. CDR3 DNA sequence: TGCAGCGTTGAAGACGGGTGGGGCCAGCCCCAGCATTTT.

The CDR3 DNA is TGTGCTTCGTGGGTGACTGAAGCTTTCTTT. Encoded protein: CASWVTEAFF. This chain connects TRBV6-5 to TRBJ1-1; D unresolved. Per germline, CDR1 MNHEY and CDR2 SVGAGI. The CDR3 has 10 residues.